The rows below give T cell receptor beta chains drawn from one sample of a study of response to subunit inactivated influenza vaccine. From the RT-PCR reads, TCRdb called clonotypes with MiXCR, one entry per CDR3 protein. Of roughly 170,000 distinct CDR3 sequences in the sample, about 9% are singletons; the top ten hold about a tenth. The starting material was non-naive T cells sorted from PBMCs, obtained on the day of vaccination. These receptors were taken from a man aged 50 or older who received an inactivated influenza vaccine. Each CDR3 is given with its conserved first and last residue. D genes are given only for firm matches. Clone size is shown for a subset of rows, as once, few, many or a class of expanded clone.

D gene	V gene	CDR3 length	clone size	J gene	CDR3 protein	CDR3 DNA
TRBD2	TRBV9	16	many	TRBJ2-1	CASSAPSGSAYNEQFF	TGTGCCAGCAGCGCACCTAGCGGGTCCGCCTACAATGAGCAGTTCTTC
TRBD2	TRBV11-3	14	few	TRBJ2-1	CASSFSGGLGEQFF	TGTGCCAGCAGCTTTAGCGGGGGGCTGGGTGAGCAGTTCTTC
.	TRBV12-3/TRBV12-4	14	few	TRBJ1-6	CASKEAGDNSPLHF	TGTGCCAGCAAGGAGGCGGGGGATAATTCACCCCTCCACTTT
TRBD2	TRBV20-1	15	few	TRBJ2-1	CSLERSGSSYNEQFF	TGCAGCCTCGAACGTAGCGGGAGCTCCTACAATGAGCAGTTCTTC
.	TRBV10-3	13	few	TRBJ2-7	CAISESGLNEQYF	TGTGCCATCAGTGAGTCCGGACTGAACGAGCAGTACTTC
TRBD1	TRBV20-1	14	.	TRBJ2-3	CSALRDSRPDTQYF	TGCAGTGCTCTCCGGGACAGTCGCCCAGATACGCAGTATTTT
TRBD2	TRBV20-1	15	many	TRBJ2-7	CSARALAGGPDEQYF	TGCAGTGCTAGAGCACTAGCGGGAGGGCCAGACGAGCAGTACTTC
.	TRBV18	17	.	TRBJ2-4	CASSPPVTGIAKNIQYF	TGTGCCAGCTCACCACCGGTAACAGGGATAGCCAAAAACATTCAGTACTTC
TRBD1	TRBV7-2	14	few	TRBJ2-7	CASSYSGQPYEQYF	TGTGCCAGCAGCTACTCGGGACAGCCCTACGAGCAGTACTTC
TRBD1	TRBV29-1	14	medium-sized	TRBJ2-1	CSVRDRGWDNEQFF	TGCAGCGTTCGTGACAGGGGGTGGGACAATGAGCAGTTCTTC
.	TRBV7-9	16	many	TRBJ2-3	CASSLLGDISTDTQYF	TGTGCCAGCAGCCTACTTGGGGATATTAGCACAGATACGCAGTATTTT
.	TRBV20-1	12	.	TRBJ1-2	CSARGTPEGYTF	TGCAGTGCTAGAGGGACGCCCGAAGGCTACACCTTC
TRBD2	TRBV7-9	16	few	TRBJ2-3	CASSPVGTRSTDTQYF	TGTGCCAGCAGCCCAGTCGGGACTAGGAGCACAGATACGCAGTATTTT
.	TRBV7-7	13	.	TRBJ2-1	CASSLGGVSEQFF	TGTGCCAGCAGCTTAGGAGGGGTCAGCGAGCAGTTCTTC
TRBD2	TRBV5-1	18	.	TRBJ2-1	CASSLSASGGADINEQFF	TGCGCCAGCAGCTTGTCGGCTAGCGGGGGGGCCGATATCAATGAGCAGTTCTTC
TRBD2	TRBV7-2	16	many	TRBJ2-1	CASSLVSGGAYNEQFF	TGTGCCAGCAGCTTAGTGTCGGGGGGGGCCTACAATGAGCAGTTCTTC
.	TRBV2	12	.	TRBJ1-2	CASRGGAYGYTF	TGTGCCAGCAGGGGGGGTGCCTATGGCTACACCTTC
TRBD1	TRBV4-3	15	.	TRBJ1-2	CASSQGTGGYYGYTF	TGCGCCAGCAGCCAAGGGACAGGGGGGTACTATGGCTACACCTTC
.	TRBV27	15	many	TRBJ2-1	CASSLWGSSYNEQFF	TGTGCCAGCAGTTTATGGGGGAGCTCCTACAATGAGCAGTTCTTC
.	TRBV15	18	few	TRBJ1-3	CATSRDIPLTSSGNTIYF	TGTGCCACCAGCAGAGATATTCCCCTGACATCCTCTGGAAACACCATATATTTT
TRBD2	TRBV4-2	19	few	TRBJ2-1	CASSQETSIASSSYNEQFF	TGTGCCAGCAGCCAAGAGACTAGCATTGCTTCGAGCTCCTACAATGAGCAGTTCTTC
TRBD2	TRBV20-1	16	many	TRBJ2-5	CSARGFLGGRLETQYF	TGCAGTGCTAGAGGTTTTCTGGGCGGGAGGTTAGAGACCCAGTACTTC
TRBD2	TRBV20-1	16	.	TRBJ2-4	CSARDRRQAGENIQYF	TGCAGTGCTAGAGATCGAAGACAAGCGGGAGAAAACATTCAGTACTTC
.	TRBV18	13	.	TRBJ1-2	CASSPGFGYGYTF	TGTGCCAGCTCACCAGGGTTCGGCTATGGCTACACCTTC
.	TRBV4-1	14	.	TRBJ2-5	CASSQEERRETQYF	TGCGCCAGCAGCCAAGAGGAGCGGAGGGAGACCCAGTACTTC
.	TRBV12-3/TRBV12-4	17	few	TRBJ1-3	CASSLGALALSGNTIYF	TGTGCCAGCAGTTTAGGCGCACTAGCTCTCTCTGGAAACACCATATATTTT
.	TRBV12-3/TRBV12-4	14	.	TRBJ2-7	CASTPLAGGYEQYF	TGTGCCAGCACTCCACTAGCCGGGGGCTACGAGCAGTACTTC
.	TRBV7-6	16	.	TRBJ1-4	CASSLGSGPLASGLFF	TGTGCCAGCAGCTTAGGGAGTGGCCCTCTAGCCTCCGGACTGTTTTTT
.	TRBV12-3/TRBV12-4	14	few	TRBJ2-5	CASTRRQMGETQYF	TGTGCCAGTACCCGGCGCCAGATGGGAGAGACCCAGTACTTC
TRBD1	TRBV7-9	15	.	TRBJ2-7	CVSSAPGQGVVEQYF	TGTGTCAGCAGCGCACCCGGACAGGGTGTCGTCGAGCAGTACTTC
.	TRBV9	18	many	TRBJ2-2	CASSVVSSVAANTGELFF	TGTGCCAGCAGCGTAGTTTCGTCGGTAGCGGCGAACACCGGGGAGCTGTTTTTT
TRBD2	TRBV28	18	few	TRBJ2-1	CASTALAFSGSKYNEQFF	TGTGCCAGCACCGCCCTCGCGTTTAGCGGGAGTAAATACAATGAGCAGTTCTTC
.	TRBV5-5	14	many	TRBJ1-5	CASSLDGRGQPQHF	TGTGCCAGCAGCTTGGATGGGCGAGGTCAGCCCCAGCATTTT
.	TRBV7-3	13	.	TRBJ2-1	CASSLDIVSEQFF	TGTGCCAGCAGCTTAGATATCGTCAGTGAGCAGTTCTTC
.	TRBV20-1	14	many	TRBJ2-3	CSATAAGSTDTQYF	TGCAGTGCCACCGCGGCGGGGTCCACAGATACGCAGTATTTT
.	TRBV7-2	15	many	TRBJ1-5	CASSLNQGSNQPQHF	TGTGCCAGCAGCTTAAACCAGGGGTCCAATCAGCCCCAGCATTTT
.	TRBV13	18	few	TRBJ2-1	CASSLRIGRKSDLNEQFF	TGTGCCAGCAGCTTACGAATAGGCAGGAAATCAGACCTCAATGAGCAGTTCTTC
.	TRBV4-3	14	.	TRBJ2-3	CASSQDLIPDTQYF	TGCGCCAGCAGCCAAGATCTCATTCCAGATACGCAGTATTTT
TRBD1	TRBV3-1	15	many	TRBJ2-7	CASSRAGTGIYEQYF	TGTGCCAGCAGCCGGGCCGGGACAGGGATCTACGAGCAGTACTTC
.	TRBV4-1	13	many	TRBJ1-1	CASSLSKNTEAFF	TGCGCCAGCAGCCTGTCGAAGAACACTGAAGCTTTCTTT
TRBD1	TRBV15	16	many	TRBJ2-1	CATSRTGTGVYNEQFF	TGTGCCACCAGCAGGACCGGGACAGGGGTCTACAATGAGCAGTTCTTC
.	TRBV5-1	13	.	TRBJ2-2	CASSSSTLGELFF	TGCGCCAGCAGCTCGTCGACTCTCGGGGAGCTGTTTTTT
.	TRBV6-1	13	.	TRBJ1-1	CASTPTGAYEAFF	TGTGCCAGCACCCCCACCGGAGCTTACGAAGCTTTCTTT
TRBD1	TRBV24-1	14	.	TRBJ1-3	CATSDTGVGNTIYF	TGTGCCACCAGTGACACAGGGGTTGGAAACACCATATATTTT
.	TRBV12-3/TRBV12-4	16	few	TRBJ1-6	CASSLRLRDVNSPLHF	TGTGCCAGCAGTTTAAGGTTGAGAGACGTGAATTCACCCCTCCACTTT
.	TRBV29-1	11	.	TRBJ1-3	CSGARRNTIYF	TGCAGCGGAGCGAGGCGAAACACCATATATTTT
.	TRBV21-1	17	.	TRBJ2-7	CASSKGRGLAGFYEQYF	TGTGCCAGCAGCAAAGGCCGTGGGCTAGCGGGGTTCTACGAGCAGTACTTC
TRBD1	TRBV2	14	few	TRBJ1-5	CASSEGQGYQPQHF	TGTGCCAGCAGTGAAGGACAGGGCTATCAGCCCCAGCATTTT